This T cell receptor (beta chain) stems from a study of blood T cell repertoires in COVID-19. Across the whole study: Donors in the United States, Italy and Spain gave samples during acute or convalescent COVID-19.

Many counts were recorded for this clone. The CDR3 runs 12 residues. V was pared by 8 bases and J by 7 bases, with 14 bases between. Libraries were prepared by immunoSEQ multiplex PCR; TCRdb keeps only in-frame clonotypes and omits some of them. The table includes under 200,000 clones, about 85% detected once. The sequenced sample was peripheral blood. The chain combines TRBV12-3 or TRBV12-4 with TRBJ2-5; maybe TRBD2 (5 bases). This clonotype was sampled from a woman aged 45 to 65 with COVID-19, enrolled during active disease. The CDR3 loop is CASSSARGTQYF. The CDR3 nucleotides read TGTGCCAGCTCCAGCGCCCGGGGGACCCAGTACTTC.